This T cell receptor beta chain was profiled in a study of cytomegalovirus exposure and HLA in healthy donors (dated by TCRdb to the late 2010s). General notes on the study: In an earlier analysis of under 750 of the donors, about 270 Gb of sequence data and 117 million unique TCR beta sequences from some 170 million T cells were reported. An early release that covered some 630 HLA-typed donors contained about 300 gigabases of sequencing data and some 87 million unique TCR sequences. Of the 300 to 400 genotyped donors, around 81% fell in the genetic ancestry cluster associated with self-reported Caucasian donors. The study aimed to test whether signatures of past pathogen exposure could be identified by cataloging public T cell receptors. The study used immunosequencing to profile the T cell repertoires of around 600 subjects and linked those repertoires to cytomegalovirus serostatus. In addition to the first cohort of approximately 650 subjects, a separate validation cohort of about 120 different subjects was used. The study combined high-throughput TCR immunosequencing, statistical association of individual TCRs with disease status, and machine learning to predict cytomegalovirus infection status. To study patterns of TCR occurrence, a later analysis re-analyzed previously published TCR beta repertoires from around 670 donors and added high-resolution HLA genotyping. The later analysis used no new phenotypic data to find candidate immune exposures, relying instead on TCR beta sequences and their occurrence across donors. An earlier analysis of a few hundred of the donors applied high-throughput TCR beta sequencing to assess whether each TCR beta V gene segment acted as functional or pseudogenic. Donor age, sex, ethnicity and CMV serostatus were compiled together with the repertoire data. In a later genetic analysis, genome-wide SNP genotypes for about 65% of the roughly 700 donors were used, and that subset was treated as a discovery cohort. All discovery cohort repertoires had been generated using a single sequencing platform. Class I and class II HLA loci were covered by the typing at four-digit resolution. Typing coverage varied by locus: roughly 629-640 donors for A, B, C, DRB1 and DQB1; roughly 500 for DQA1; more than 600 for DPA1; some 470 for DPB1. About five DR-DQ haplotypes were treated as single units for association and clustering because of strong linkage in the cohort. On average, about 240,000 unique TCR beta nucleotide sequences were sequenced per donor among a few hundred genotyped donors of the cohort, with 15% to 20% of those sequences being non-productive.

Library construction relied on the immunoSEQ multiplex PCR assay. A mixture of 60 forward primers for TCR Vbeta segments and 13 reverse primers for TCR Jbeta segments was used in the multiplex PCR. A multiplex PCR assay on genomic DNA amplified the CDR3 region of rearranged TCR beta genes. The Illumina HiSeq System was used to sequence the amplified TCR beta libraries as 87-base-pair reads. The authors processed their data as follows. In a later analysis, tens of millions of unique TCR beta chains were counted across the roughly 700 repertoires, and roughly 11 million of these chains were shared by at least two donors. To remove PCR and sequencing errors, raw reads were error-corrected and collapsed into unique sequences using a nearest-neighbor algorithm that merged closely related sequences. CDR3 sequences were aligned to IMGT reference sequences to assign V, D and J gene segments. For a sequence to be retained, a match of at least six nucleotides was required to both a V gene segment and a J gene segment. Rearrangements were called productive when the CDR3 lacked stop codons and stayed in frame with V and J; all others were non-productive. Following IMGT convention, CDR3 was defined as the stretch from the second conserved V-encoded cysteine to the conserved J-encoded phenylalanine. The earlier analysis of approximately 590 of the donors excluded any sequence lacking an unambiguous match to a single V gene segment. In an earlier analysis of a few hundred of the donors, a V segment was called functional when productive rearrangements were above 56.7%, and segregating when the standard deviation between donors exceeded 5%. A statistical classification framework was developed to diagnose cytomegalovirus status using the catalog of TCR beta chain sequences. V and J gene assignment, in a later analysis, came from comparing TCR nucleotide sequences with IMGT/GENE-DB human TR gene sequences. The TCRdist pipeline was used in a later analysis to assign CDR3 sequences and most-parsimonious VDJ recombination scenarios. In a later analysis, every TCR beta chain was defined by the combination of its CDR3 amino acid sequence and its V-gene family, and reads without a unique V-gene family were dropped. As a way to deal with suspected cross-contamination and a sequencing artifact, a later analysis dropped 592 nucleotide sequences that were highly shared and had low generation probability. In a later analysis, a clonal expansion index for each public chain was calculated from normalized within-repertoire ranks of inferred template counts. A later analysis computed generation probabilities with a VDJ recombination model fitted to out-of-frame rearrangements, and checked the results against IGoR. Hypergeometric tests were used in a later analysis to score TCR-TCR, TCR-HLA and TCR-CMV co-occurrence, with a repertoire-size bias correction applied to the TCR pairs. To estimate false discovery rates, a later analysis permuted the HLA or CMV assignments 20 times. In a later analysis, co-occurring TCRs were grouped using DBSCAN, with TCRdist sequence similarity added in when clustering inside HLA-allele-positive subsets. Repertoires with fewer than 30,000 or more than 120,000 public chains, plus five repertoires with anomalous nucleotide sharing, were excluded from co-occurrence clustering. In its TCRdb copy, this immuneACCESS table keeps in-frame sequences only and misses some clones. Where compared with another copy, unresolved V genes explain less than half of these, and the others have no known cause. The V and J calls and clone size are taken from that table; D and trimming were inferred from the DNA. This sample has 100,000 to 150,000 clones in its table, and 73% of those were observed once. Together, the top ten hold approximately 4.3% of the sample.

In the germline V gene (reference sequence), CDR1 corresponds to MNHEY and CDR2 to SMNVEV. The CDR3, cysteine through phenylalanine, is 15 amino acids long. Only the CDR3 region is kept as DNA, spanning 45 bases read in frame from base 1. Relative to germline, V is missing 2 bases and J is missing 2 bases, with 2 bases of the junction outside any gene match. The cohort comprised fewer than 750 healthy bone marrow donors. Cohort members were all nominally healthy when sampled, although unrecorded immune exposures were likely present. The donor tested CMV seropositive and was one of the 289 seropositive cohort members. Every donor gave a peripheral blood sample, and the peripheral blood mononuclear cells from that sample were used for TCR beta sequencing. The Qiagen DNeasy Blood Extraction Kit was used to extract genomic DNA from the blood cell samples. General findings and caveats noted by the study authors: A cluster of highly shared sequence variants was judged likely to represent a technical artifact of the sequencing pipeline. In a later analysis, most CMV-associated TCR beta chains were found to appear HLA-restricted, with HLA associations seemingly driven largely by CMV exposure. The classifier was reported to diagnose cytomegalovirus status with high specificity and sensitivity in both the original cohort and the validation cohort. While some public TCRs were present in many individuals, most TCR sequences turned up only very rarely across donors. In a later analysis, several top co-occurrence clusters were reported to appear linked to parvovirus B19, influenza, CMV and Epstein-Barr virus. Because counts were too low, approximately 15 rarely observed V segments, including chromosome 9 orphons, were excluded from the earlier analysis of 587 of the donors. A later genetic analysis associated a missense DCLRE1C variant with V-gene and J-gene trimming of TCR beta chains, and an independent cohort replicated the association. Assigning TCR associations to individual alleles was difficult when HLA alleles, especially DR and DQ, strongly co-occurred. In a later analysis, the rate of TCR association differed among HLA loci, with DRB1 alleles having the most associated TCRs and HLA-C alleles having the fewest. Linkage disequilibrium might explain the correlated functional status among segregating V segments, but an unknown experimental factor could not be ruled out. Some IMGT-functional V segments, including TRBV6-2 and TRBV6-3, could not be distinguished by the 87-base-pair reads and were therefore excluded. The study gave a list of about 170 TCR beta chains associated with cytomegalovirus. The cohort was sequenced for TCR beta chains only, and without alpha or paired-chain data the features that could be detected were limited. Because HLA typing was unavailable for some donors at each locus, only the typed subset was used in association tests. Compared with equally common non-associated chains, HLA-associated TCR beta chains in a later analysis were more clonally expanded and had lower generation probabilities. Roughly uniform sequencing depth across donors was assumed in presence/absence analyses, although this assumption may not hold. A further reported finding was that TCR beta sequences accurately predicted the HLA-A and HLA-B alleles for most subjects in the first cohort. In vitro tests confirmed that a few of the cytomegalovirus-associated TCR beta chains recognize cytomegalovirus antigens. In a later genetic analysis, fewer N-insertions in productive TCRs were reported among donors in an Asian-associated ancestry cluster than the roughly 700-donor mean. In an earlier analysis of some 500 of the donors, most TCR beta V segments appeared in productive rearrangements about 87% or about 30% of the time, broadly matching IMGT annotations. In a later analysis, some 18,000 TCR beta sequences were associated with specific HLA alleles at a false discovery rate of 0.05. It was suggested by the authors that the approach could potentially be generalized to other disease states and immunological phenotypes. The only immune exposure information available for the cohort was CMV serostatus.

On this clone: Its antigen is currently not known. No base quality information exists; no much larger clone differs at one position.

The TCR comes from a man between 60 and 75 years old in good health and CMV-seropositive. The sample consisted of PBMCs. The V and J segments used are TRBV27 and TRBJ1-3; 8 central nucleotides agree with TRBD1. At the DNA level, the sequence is TGTGCCAGCAGTTTAAGCAGGGGGCCTGGAAACACCATATATTTT. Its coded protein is CASSLSRGPGNTIYF.